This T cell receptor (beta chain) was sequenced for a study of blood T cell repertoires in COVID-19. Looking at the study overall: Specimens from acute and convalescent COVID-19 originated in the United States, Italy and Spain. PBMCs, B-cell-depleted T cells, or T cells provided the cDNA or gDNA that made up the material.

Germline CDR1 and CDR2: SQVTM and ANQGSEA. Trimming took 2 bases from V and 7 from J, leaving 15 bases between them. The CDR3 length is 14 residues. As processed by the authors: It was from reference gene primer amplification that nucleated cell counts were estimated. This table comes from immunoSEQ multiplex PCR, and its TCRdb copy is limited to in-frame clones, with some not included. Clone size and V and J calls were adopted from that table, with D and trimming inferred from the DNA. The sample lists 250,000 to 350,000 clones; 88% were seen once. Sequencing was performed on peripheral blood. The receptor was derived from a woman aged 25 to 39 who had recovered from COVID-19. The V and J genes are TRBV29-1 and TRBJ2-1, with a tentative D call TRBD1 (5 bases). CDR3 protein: CSVENPDTRNEQFF. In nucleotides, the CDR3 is TGCAGCGTTGAAAACCCGGACACGAGGAATGAGCAGTTCTTC.